The rows below give T cell receptor beta chains drawn from one sample of a study of monozygotic twins with inflammatory bowel disease. TCRdb reprocessed the 5' RACE reads, keeping one entry per CDR3 protein, no DNA. This table holds over 200,000 distinct CDR3 sequences. Input material: blood. The receptors derive from a human donor with ulcerative colitis or Crohn's disease, or a healthy co-twin of an affected twin (not recorded which). CDR3s include the opening cysteine and the closing phenylalanine or tryptophan. For some rows the clone size is stated as once, few or many, or as a class when expanded; others skip it.

CDR3aa: CASSPRASGMGQFF
j_gene: TRBJ2-1
v_gene: TRBV7-9
abundance: NA
len: 14

CDR3aa: CASSLSLTTEAFF
j_gene: TRBJ1-1
v_gene: TRBV12-3/TRBV12-4
abundance: NA
len: 13

CDR3aa: CSARDSGGGPTDTQYF
j_gene: TRBJ2-3
v_gene: TRBV20-1
abundance: NA
len: 16

CDR3aa: CASSPRGGGFSTDTQYF
j_gene: TRBJ2-3
v_gene: TRBV11-2
abundance: NA
len: 17

CDR3aa: CASSRDRGNTEAFF
j_gene: TRBJ1-1
v_gene: TRBV6-5
abundance: medium-sized
len: 14

CDR3aa: CASSLAGGTKNEKLFF
j_gene: TRBJ1-4
v_gene: TRBV7-2
abundance: NA
len: 16

CDR3aa: CASSSRRGEKLFF
j_gene: TRBJ1-4
v_gene: TRBV6-5
abundance: NA
len: 13

CDR3aa: CASSIPQGDEQFF
j_gene: TRBJ2-1
v_gene: TRBV19
abundance: NA
len: 13

CDR3aa: CASSSQGFADEQYF
j_gene: TRBJ2-7
v_gene: TRBV6-2/TRBV6-3
abundance: NA
len: 14

CDR3aa: CASSLGGAYTDTQYF
j_gene: TRBJ2-3
v_gene: TRBV7-2
abundance: NA
len: 15

CDR3aa: CSVAGTGGYEQYF
j_gene: TRBJ2-7
v_gene: TRBV29-1
abundance: NA
len: 13

CDR3aa: CASSRPGSSLHEQYF
j_gene: TRBJ2-7
v_gene: TRBV14
abundance: NA
len: 15

CDR3aa: CASSPKSASGPYNEQFF
j_gene: TRBJ2-1
v_gene: TRBV7-2
abundance: NA
len: 17

CDR3aa: CASSRRQDSSGELFF
j_gene: TRBJ2-2
v_gene: TRBV11-2
abundance: NA
len: 15

CDR3aa: CAWSAQGAIFQPQHF
j_gene: TRBJ1-5
v_gene: TRBV30
abundance: NA
len: 15

CDR3aa: CASSYMYGYTF
j_gene: TRBJ1-2
v_gene: TRBV6-2/TRBV6-3
abundance: NA
len: 11

CDR3aa: CASRKSGAETQYF
j_gene: TRBJ2-5
v_gene: TRBV13
abundance: NA
len: 13

CDR3aa: CSAVPRGSGYTF
j_gene: TRBJ1-2
v_gene: TRBV20-1
abundance: NA
len: 12

CDR3aa: CASSKNGINENTEAFF
j_gene: TRBJ1-1
v_gene: TRBV21-1
abundance: NA
len: 16

CDR3aa: CASGRSRDRGDLYQETQYF
j_gene: TRBJ2-5
v_gene: TRBV2
abundance: NA
len: 19

CDR3aa: CASTIGGDNEQFF
j_gene: TRBJ2-1
v_gene: TRBV5-1
abundance: NA
len: 13

CDR3aa: CASTQTGRSNTEAFF
j_gene: TRBJ1-1
v_gene: TRBV6-1
abundance: NA
len: 15

CDR3aa: CASSGLRGTEAFF
j_gene: TRBJ1-1
v_gene: TRBV18
abundance: NA
len: 13

CDR3aa: CATTGDSNQPQHF
j_gene: TRBJ1-5
v_gene: TRBV10-3
abundance: NA
len: 13

CDR3aa: CASSRDRVFGSNYGYTF
j_gene: TRBJ1-2
v_gene: TRBV6-1
abundance: NA
len: 17

CDR3aa: CASAWGGNYNEQFF
j_gene: TRBJ2-1
v_gene: TRBV5-1
abundance: NA
len: 14

CDR3aa: CASSPSSGDDSYNEQFF
j_gene: TRBJ2-1
v_gene: TRBV19
abundance: NA
len: 17

CDR3aa: CASTPTSGNYEQYF
j_gene: TRBJ2-7
v_gene: TRBV3-1
abundance: NA
len: 14

CDR3aa: CASSLSGTGHYEQYF
j_gene: TRBJ2-7
v_gene: TRBV5-4
abundance: NA
len: 15

CDR3aa: CASGDRVRGDTQYF
j_gene: TRBJ2-3
v_gene: TRBV12-5
abundance: NA
len: 14

CDR3aa: CASSTFNYGYTF
j_gene: TRBJ1-2
v_gene: TRBV12-3/TRBV12-4
abundance: NA
len: 12

CDR3aa: CASSSEGLAGVKQYF
j_gene: TRBJ2-7
v_gene: TRBV6-1
abundance: NA
len: 15

CDR3aa: CASHGGSTHEQYF
j_gene: TRBJ2-7
v_gene: TRBV6-2/TRBV6-3
abundance: NA
len: 13

CDR3aa: CASSKPGQINEQFF
j_gene: TRBJ2-1
v_gene: TRBV7-2
abundance: NA
len: 14

CDR3aa: CASSQGDSHYGYTF
j_gene: TRBJ1-2
v_gene: TRBV4-2
abundance: NA
len: 14

CDR3aa: CATSDWTSGFPSYNEQFF
j_gene: TRBJ2-1
v_gene: TRBV24-1
abundance: NA
len: 18

CDR3aa: CASSLDRSLTEQYF
j_gene: TRBJ2-7
v_gene: TRBV7-2
abundance: NA
len: 14

CDR3aa: CSARKWDTEAFF
j_gene: TRBJ1-1
v_gene: TRBV20-1
abundance: NA
len: 12

CDR3aa: CASSLAQAEQYF
j_gene: TRBJ2-7
v_gene: TRBV5-6
abundance: NA
len: 12

CDR3aa: CASSQDLDGRYEQYF
j_gene: TRBJ2-7
v_gene: TRBV4-3
abundance: NA
len: 15

CDR3aa: CASRNRGMNTEAFF
j_gene: TRBJ1-1
v_gene: TRBV6-1
abundance: NA
len: 14

CDR3aa: CASSPDRAGKNIQYF
j_gene: TRBJ2-4
v_gene: TRBV7-2
abundance: NA
len: 15

CDR3aa: CSARPPTYNEQFF
j_gene: TRBJ2-1
v_gene: TRBV20-1
abundance: NA
len: 13

CDR3aa: CSARGATYNEQFF
j_gene: TRBJ2-1
v_gene: TRBV20-1
abundance: NA
len: 13

CDR3aa: CASRGGTYNEQFF
j_gene: TRBJ2-1
v_gene: TRBV6-5
abundance: NA
len: 13

CDR3aa: CASSLYLAGADTQYF
j_gene: TRBJ2-3
v_gene: TRBV27
abundance: NA
len: 15

CDR3aa: CATSSPMALNEQFF
j_gene: TRBJ2-1
v_gene: TRBV15
abundance: NA
len: 14

CDR3aa: CSALDGGHGNTEAFF
j_gene: TRBJ1-1
v_gene: TRBV20-1
abundance: NA
len: 15

CDR3aa: CASSPSTSSKNIQYF
j_gene: TRBJ2-4
v_gene: TRBV28
abundance: NA
len: 15

CDR3aa: CASNPRQLYSYNEQFF
j_gene: TRBJ2-1
v_gene: TRBV6-5
abundance: NA
len: 16

CDR3aa: CASSSRTSLDTGELFF
j_gene: TRBJ2-2
v_gene: TRBV6-2/TRBV6-3
abundance: NA
len: 16

CDR3aa: CASSPRGGPANTGELFF
j_gene: TRBJ2-2
v_gene: TRBV5-1
abundance: NA
len: 17

CDR3aa: CASGDGAFATNEKLFF
j_gene: TRBJ1-4
v_gene: TRBV5-1
abundance: NA
len: 16

CDR3aa: CASSPPGTGRELFF
j_gene: TRBJ2-2
v_gene: TRBV18
abundance: NA
len: 14

CDR3aa: CASSPPNSGSLLEQFF
j_gene: TRBJ2-1
v_gene: TRBV18
abundance: NA
len: 16

CDR3aa: CATDNPGQGGAFF
j_gene: TRBJ1-1
v_gene: TRBV10-3
abundance: NA
len: 13

CDR3aa: CASSPSTGTGSTGELFF
j_gene: TRBJ2-2
v_gene: TRBV18
abundance: NA
len: 17

CDR3aa: CASSFQDWSYEQYF
j_gene: TRBJ2-7
v_gene: TRBV12-3/TRBV12-4
abundance: NA
len: 14

CDR3aa: CAISESAYKQYF
j_gene: TRBJ2-7
v_gene: TRBV10-3
abundance: NA
len: 12

CDR3aa: CASSPPGGGVQPQHF
j_gene: TRBJ1-5
v_gene: TRBV7-9
abundance: NA
len: 15